This T cell receptor beta chain was identified in a study of blood T cells in healthy people across ages. Germline V gives CDR1 SQVTM, CDR2 ANQGSEA. CDR3 length equals 13 residues. Findings and limits, study-wide: Per-million-T-cell TCR beta diversity fell roughly linearly with age.

This clonotype was found a few times. Its antigen is unidentified. Together with a sample-barcoded 5' primer, a J-beta primer mix was included in a second PCR lasting roughly 7 to 11 cycles. Each cDNA molecule received a tag from a template-switch adaptor that had 12 random nucleotides. From the 5' RACE reads, TCRdb called clonotypes with MiXCR, one entry per CDR3 protein. The repertoire holds over a million distinct CDR3 sequences, 25% seen once, with 0.65% to 0.75% in the top ten. These records were also assigned to another study, of T cells of mothers and their children.

The sample taken for sequencing was blood. This TCR derives from a girl aged 2 to 9 in good health. V is TRBV29-1 and J is TRBJ2-5; D is perhaps TRBD2 (5 bases). The J call is uncertain, as TRBJ2-7 better fits the DNA end. As DNA, the CDR3 is TGCAGCGTTGAAGATCGGGAAGACTACGAGCAGTACTTC. It encodes CSVEDREDYEQYF.